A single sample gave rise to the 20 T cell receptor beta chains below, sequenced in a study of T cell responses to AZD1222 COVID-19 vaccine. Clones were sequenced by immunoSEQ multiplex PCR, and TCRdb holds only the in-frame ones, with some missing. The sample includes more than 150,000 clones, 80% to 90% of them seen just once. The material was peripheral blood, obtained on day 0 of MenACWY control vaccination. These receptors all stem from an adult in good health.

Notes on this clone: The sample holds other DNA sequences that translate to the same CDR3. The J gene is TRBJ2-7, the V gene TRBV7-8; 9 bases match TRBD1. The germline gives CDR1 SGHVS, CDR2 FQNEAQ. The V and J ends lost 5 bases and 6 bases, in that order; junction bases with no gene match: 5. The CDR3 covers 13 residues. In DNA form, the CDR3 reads TGTGCCAGCAGCCCGGACAGGGGTCGCGAGCAGTACTTC. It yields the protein CASSPDRGREQYF. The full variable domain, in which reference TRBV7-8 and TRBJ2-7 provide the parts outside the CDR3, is GAGVSQSPRYKVAKRGQDVALRCDPISGHVSLFWYQQALGQGPEFLTYFQNEAQLDKSGLPSDRFFAERPEGSVSTLKIQRTQQEDSAVYLCASSPDRGREQYFGPGTRLTVT.

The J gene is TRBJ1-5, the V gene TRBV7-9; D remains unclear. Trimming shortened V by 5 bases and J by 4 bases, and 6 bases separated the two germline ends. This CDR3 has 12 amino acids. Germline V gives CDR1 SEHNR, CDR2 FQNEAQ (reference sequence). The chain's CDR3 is CASSPENQPQHF. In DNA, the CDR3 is TGTGCCAGCAGCCCGGAAAATCAGCCCCAGCATTTT.

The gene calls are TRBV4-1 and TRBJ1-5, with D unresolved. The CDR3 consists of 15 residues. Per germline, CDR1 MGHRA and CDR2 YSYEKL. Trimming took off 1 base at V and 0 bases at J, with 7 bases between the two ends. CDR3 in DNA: TGCGCCAGCAGCCAAGGAGACAATAGCAATCAGCCCCAGCATTTT. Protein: CASSQGDNSNQPQHF.

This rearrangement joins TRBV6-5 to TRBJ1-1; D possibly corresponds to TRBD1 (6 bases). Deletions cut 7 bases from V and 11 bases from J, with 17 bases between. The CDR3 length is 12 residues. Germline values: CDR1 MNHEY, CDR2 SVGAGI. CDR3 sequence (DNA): TGTGCCAGCAAACACCCGGACAGTTTCGCTTTCTTT. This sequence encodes CASKHPDSFAFF.

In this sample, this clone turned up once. The CDR3 coding sequence is TGTGCCAGCAGTTTGGGGGCCACTAGCGGGAGTATCAATGAGCAGTTCTTC. Amino acids: CASSLGATSGSINEQFF. The rearrangement joins TRBV27 to TRBJ2-1, with 11 positions matching TRBD2. V dropped 3 bases and J dropped 6; count of bases not matched to a gene: 10. This CDR3 has 17 residues. The germline V gene encodes CDR1 MNHEY and CDR2 SMNVEV (reference sequence).

CDR3 bases: TGCGCCAGCAGTCAATCTACCCAGGGCCACGGTGGTAACACCATATATTTT. Translation gives CASSQSTQGHGGNTIYF. The chain couples TRBV23-1 to TRBJ1-3; a possible D gene is TRBD1 (5 bases). TRBV23-1 counts as an open reading frame of uncertain function. The V and J ends lost 0 bases and 7 bases respectively, with 19 bases between them. The CDR3 extends over 17 amino acids.

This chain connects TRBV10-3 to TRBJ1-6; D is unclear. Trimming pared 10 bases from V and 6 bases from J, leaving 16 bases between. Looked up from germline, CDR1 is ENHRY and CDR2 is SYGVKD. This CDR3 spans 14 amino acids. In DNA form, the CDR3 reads TGTGCCACCTCGAACGACAACGGTAATTCACCCCTCCACTTT. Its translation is CATSNDNGNSPLHF.

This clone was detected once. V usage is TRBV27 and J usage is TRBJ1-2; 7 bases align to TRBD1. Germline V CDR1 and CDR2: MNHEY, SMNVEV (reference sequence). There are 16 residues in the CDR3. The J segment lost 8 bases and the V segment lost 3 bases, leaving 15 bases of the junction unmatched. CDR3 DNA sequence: TGTGCCAGCAGTTTCAACCCCCACAGGGGCGCGTTGGGCTACACCTTC. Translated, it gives CASSFNPHRGALGYTF.

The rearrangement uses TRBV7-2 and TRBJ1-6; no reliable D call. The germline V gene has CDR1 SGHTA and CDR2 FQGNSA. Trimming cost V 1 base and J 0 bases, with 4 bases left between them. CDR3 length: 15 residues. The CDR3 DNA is TGTGCCAGCAGCTTAGTTGGCTCCTATAATTCACCCCTCCACTTT. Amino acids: CASSLVGSYNSPLHF.

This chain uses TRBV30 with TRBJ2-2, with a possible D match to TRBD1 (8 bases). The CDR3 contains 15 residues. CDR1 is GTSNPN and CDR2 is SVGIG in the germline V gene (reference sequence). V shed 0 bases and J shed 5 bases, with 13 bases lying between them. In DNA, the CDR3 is TGTGCCTGGAGTGTAACAGGGGGGGGTACCGGGGAGCTGTTTTTT. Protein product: CAWSVTGGGTGELFF.

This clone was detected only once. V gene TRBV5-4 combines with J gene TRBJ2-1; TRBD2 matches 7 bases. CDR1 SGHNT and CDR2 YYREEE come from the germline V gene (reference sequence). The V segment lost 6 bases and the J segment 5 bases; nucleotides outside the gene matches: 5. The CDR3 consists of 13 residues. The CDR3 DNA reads TGTGCCAGCACCGGGACTATCGACAATGAGCAGTTCTTC. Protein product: CASTGTIDNEQFF.

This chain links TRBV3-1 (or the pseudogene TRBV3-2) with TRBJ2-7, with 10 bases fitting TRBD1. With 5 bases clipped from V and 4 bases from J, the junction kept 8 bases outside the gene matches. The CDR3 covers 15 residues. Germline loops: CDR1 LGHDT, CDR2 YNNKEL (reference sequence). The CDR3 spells CASSYPGQGLYEQYF. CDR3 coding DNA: TGTGCCAGCAGCTATCCGGGACAGGGGCTTTACGAGCAGTACTTC.

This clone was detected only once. The CDR3 here is CASSLVANTEAFF. Here the CDR3 DNA reads TGTGCCAGCAGCTTAGTAGCAAACACTGAAGCTTTCTTT. The rearrangement uses TRBV7-2 and TRBJ1-1; D is undetermined. The CDR3 has 13 amino acids. Germline V gene sequence: CDR1 SGHTA, CDR2 FQGNSA. V lost 1 base to trimming and J lost 2 bases, with 5 bases between them.

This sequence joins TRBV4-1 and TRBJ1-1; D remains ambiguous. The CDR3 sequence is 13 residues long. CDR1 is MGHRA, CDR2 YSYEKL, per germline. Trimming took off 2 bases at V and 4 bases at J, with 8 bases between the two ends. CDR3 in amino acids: CASSQHGPTEAFF. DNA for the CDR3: TGCGCCAGCAGCCAACACGGTCCCACTGAAGCTTTCTTT.

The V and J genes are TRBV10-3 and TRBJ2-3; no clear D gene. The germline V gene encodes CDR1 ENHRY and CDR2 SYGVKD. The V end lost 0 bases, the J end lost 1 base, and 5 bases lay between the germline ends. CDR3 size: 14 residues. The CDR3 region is CAISESSGTDTQYF. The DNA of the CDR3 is TGTGCCATCAGTGAGTCAAGCGGCACAGATACGCAGTATTTT.

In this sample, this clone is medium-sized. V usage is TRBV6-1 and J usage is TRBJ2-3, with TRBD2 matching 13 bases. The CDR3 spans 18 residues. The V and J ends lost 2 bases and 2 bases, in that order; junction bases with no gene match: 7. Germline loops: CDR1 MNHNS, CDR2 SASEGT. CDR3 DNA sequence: TGTGCCAGCAGTGAATTAAGGACTAGCGGGAGTGACACAGATACGCAGTATTTT. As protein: CASSELRTSGSDTDTQYF.

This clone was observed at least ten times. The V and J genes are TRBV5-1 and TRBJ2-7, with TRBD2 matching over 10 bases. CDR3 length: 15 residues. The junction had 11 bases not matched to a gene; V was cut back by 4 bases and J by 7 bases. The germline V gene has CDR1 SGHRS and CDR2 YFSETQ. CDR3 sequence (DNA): TGCGCCAGCAGCGAATCCGGGACTAGCGCCGTGGAGCAGTACTTC. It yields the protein CASSESGTSAVEQYF.

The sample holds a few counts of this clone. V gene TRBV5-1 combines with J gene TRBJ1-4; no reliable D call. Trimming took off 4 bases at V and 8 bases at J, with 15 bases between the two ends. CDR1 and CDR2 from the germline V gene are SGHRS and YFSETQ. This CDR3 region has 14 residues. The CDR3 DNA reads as TGCGCCAGCAGCCTAGGGAGGGTCGGCGAAAAACTGTTTTTT. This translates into CASSLGRVGEKLFF.

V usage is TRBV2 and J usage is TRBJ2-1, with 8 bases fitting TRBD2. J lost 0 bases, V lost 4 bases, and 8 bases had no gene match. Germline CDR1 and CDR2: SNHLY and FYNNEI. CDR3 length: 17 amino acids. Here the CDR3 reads CASSVRSGGSSYNEQFF. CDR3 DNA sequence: TGTGCCAGCAGTGTTCGGTCGGGGGGGAGCTCCTACAATGAGCAGTTCTTC.

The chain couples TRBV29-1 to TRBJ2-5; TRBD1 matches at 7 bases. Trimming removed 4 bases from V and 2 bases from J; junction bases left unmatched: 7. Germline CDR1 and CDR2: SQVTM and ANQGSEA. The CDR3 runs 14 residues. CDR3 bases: TGCAGCGTTGTGCCGACAGGGAATCAAGAGACCCAGTACTTC. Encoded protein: CSVVPTGNQETQYF.